One and the same sample provided the 18 T cell receptor beta chains below, sequenced in a study of T cell repertoires in cytomegalovirus infection. From the reads, TCRdb called clonotypes with MiXCR, one entry per CDR3 protein. In the table there are around 290,000 distinct CDR3 sequences, roughly a quarter of which are singletons. The source material was PBMCs. The receptors were gathered from a human donor in good health (CMV status not recorded). Some clones in this sample may be carry-over from other donors' samples.

The sample holds many counts of this clonotype. V is TRBV7-2 and J is TRBJ2-2, with 7 nucleotides matching TRBD1. The germline CDR1 and CDR2 sequences are SGHTA and FQGNSA. This CDR3 is 16 amino acids long. The V and J ends lost 1 base and 1 base, in that order; junction bases with no gene match: 3. Here the CDR3 DNA reads TGTGCCAGCAGCTTAGACCCAGGGGGGAACACCGGGGAGCTGTTTTTT. Its translation: CASSLDPGGNTGELFF.

This chain links TRBV20-1 with TRBJ2-7; TRBD1 matches 7 bases. CDR3 length: 14 amino acids. Germline V lookup: CDR1 DFQATT, CDR2 SNEGSKA (reference sequence). Trimming took 6 bases from V and 1 from J; bases not matched to a gene: 9. CDR3: CSATTGFGSYEQYF. The CDR3 region has the DNA TGCAGTGCCACGACAGGGTTCGGGTCCTACGAGCAGTACTTC.

This clonotype showed up many times. The chain uses TRBV12-3 or TRBV12-4 and TRBJ2-7; D not certain. Trimming took off 7 bases at V and 5 bases at J, with 12 bases between the two ends. The CDR3 totals 12 residues. CDR3 region: CASNGPMDEQYF. In nucleotides, the CDR3 is TGTGCCAGCAATGGCCCTATGGACGAGCAGTACTTC.

The V call is TRBV20-1, the J call TRBJ2-2; the D gene is possibly TRBD1 (6 bases). The V and J ends lost 1 base and 4 bases respectively, with 13 bases between them. The CDR3 covers 15 residues. From germline, CDR1 is DFQATT and CDR2 SNEGSKA (reference sequence). The CDR3 region has the DNA TGCAGTGCTAGAGTGAAGGGGGTGGTCACCGGGGAGCTGTTTTTT. Translation: CSARVKGVVTGELFF.

The V call is TRBV29-1, the J call TRBJ2-3; D is perhaps TRBD1 or TRBD2 (5 bases each). V was trimmed by 5 bases and J by 0 bases, leaving 9 bases between them. CDR1 and CDR2 (germline): SQVTM, ANQGSEA. The CDR3 is 13 residues long. The CDR3 nucleotides read TGCAGCGTTACGGGGCTAAGCACAGATACGCAGTATTTT. Protein sequence: CSVTGLSTDTQYF.

This clonotype was picked up many times. The rearrangement uses TRBV12-3 or TRBV12-4 and TRBJ1-1; 10 bases line up with TRBD1. The CDR3 runs to 13 residues. V dropped 6 bases and J dropped 10; count of bases not matched to a gene: 8. CDR3 sequence (DNA): TGTGCCAGCAGATTCCGGGACAGGGGTCCAGCTTTCTTT. It specifies CASRFRDRGPAFF.

This clonotype was seen once. An end of the junction does not agree with germline; a read error may underlie this. This CDR3 is CASSPRGVYNEQFF. The DNA for the CDR3 is TGTGCTAGCAGCCCGCGGGGAGTCTACAATGAGCAGTTCTTC. V gene TRBV7-7 combines with J gene TRBJ2-1; weak D call: TRBD2 (6 bases). The CDR3 runs 14 residues. Looked up from germline, CDR1 is SSHAT and CDR2 is FNYEAQ (reference sequence).

This clonotype was observed a handful of times. The chain joins TRBV5-5 to TRBJ2-6; D gene ambiguous. The length of the CDR3 is 13 residues. CDR1 and CDR2 (germline): SGHKS, YYEKEE (reference sequence). Trimming stripped 0 bases from V and 10 bases from J, with 8 bases between. CDR3 nucleotide sequence: TGTGCCAGCAGCTTGGTAGGCCCAAACGTCCTGACTTTC. This translates into CASSLVGPNVLTF.

The CDR3 DNA sequence: TGTGCCAGCAGCCAACCCGCTAGCGGGGGTAATGAGCAGTTCTTC. It encodes CASSQPASGGNEQFF. This sequence joins TRBV4-2 and TRBJ2-1, with 10 bases that match TRBD2. Germline values: CDR1 LGHNA, CDR2 YNFKEQ. J gave up 7 bases and V 2 bases, and 5 bases lay outside the gene matches. The CDR3 loop spans 15 amino acids.

This clonotype was seen ten or more times. The V call is TRBV25-1, the J call TRBJ2-1; D uncertain. With 3 bases removed from V and 0 bases from J, the gap between germline ends came to 6 bases. The CDR3 length is 14 residues. Germline-derived CDR1 and CDR2 are MGHDK and SYGVNS. The CDR3, as DNA: TGTGCCAGCAGTGACGGTGGCTCCTACAATGAGCAGTTCTTC. It yields the protein CASSDGGSYNEQFF.

The V and J genes are TRBV4-1 and TRBJ1-4, with D hard to call. The CDR3 contains 14 residues. Germline values: CDR1 MGHRA, CDR2 YSYEKL. With 5 bases removed from V and 2 bases from J, the gap between germline ends came to 9 bases. Written as DNA, the CDR3 is TGCGCCAGCAGCAAAGGGCTTACTAATGAAAAACTGTTTTTT. Residues: CASSKGLTNEKLFF.

The CDR3 coding sequence is TGTGCCAGCAGTGGCGGGGTTGCCTACGAGCAGTACTTC. It specifies CASSGGVAYEQYF. The V gene is TRBV12-3 or TRBV12-4, the J gene TRBJ2-7, with D perhaps TRBD2 (6 bases). V lost 5 bases, J lost 2 bases, and 10 bases lay in between. The CDR3 is made up of 13 amino acids.

This clonotype came up many times. The chain links TRBV7-2 to TRBJ2-5; TRBD1 matches at 7 bases. After removal of 0 bases from V and 2 bases from J, the junction contained 3 bases not matched to a gene. The germline V gene has CDR1 SGHTA and CDR2 FQGNSA. This CDR3 is 15 amino acids long. The CDR3 DNA reads as TGTGCCAGCAGCTTAGCCGGGACAGTACAAGAGACCCAGTACTTC. Translation: CASSLAGTVQETQYF. Full variable domain (outside the CDR3, taken from reference TRBV7-2 and TRBJ2-5): GAGVSQSPSNKVTEKGKDVELRCDPISGHTALYWYRQSLGQGLEFLIYFQGNSAPDKSGLPSDRFSAERTGGSVSTLTIQRTQQEDSAVYLCASSLAGTVQETQYFGPGTRLLVL.

V usage is TRBV10-3 and J usage is TRBJ2-5; D gene unclear. This CDR3 region has 13 residues. In germline, CDR1 is ENHRY, CDR2 SYGVKD. V lost 0 bases, J lost 1 base, and 3 bases lay in between. CDR3 coding DNA: TGTGCCATCAGTGAGTCACGCCAAGAGACCCAGTACTTC. This encodes CAISESRQETQYF.

This clonotype was observed many times. The J gene is TRBJ2-1, the V gene TRBV7-9; no clear D gene. Germline CDR1 is SEHNR and CDR2 is FQNEAQ (reference sequence). Deletions cut 0 bases from V and 12 bases from J, with 12 bases between. The CDR3 contains 13 residues. The CDR3: CASSLAGIPRQFF. CDR3 DNA: TGTGCCAGCAGCTTAGCGGGGATACCCCGGCAGTTCTTC.

The sample holds a few counts of this clonotype. CDR3 loop: CASSTRGGSQETQYF. CDR3 in DNA: TGTGCCAGCAGCACCCGAGGGGGGTCCCAAGAGACCCAGTACTTC. The chain carries TRBV7-9 and TRBJ2-5; D possibly uses TRBD1 or TRBD2 (6 bases each). The ends were cut back, 5 bases at V and 1 base at J, with 14 bases in the middle. The CDR3 totals 15 residues. Germline lookup yields CDR1 SEHNR and CDR2 FQNEAQ (reference sequence). The full variable domain, completed using reference TRBV7-9 and TRBJ2-5, is DTGVSQNPRHKITKRGQNVTFRCDPISEHNRLYWYRQTLGQGPEFLTYFQNEAQLEKSRLLSDRFSAERPKGSFSTLEIQRTEQGDSAMYLCASSTRGGSQETQYFGPGTRLLVL.

The chain recombines TRBV28 with TRBJ1-2; 9 bases match TRBD1. J was trimmed by 4 bases and V by 2 bases; bases with no gene match: 8. This CDR3 contains 16 residues. In germline, CDR1 is MDHEN, CDR2 SYDVKM. CDR3 protein: CASSLPPGQGSYGYTF. The CDR3 coding sequence is TGTGCCAGCAGTTTACCCCCCGGACAGGGGAGCTATGGCTACACCTTC.

With respect to this clonotype: Relative to the germline gene, one junction end is altered; a read error may explain this. The rearrangement joins TRBV5-3 to TRBJ2-1; 9 positions match TRBD1. TRBV5-3 is filed as an ORF, its function uncertain. The CDR3 has 15 residues. The CDR3 sequence is CASSWSPDRGVEQFF. The CDR3, as DNA: TGTGCCAGCAGCTGGTCGCCGGACAGGGGCGTTGAGCAGTTCTTC.